These 3 T cell receptor beta chains originate from one sample sequenced in a study of shared clonotypes between healthy human individuals. TCRdb keeps only in-frame clones here, not all; method: immunoSEQ multiplex PCR. This sample has fewer than 3 million clones; around 92% occur once, and the top ten carry 0.37%. The specimen was naive CD4+ T cells from PBMCs. Subset denoted: CD45RA+ positively selected. The receptors were gathered from a man in his late teens or twenties in good health. Some clones in this sample may be carry-over from other donors' samples.

The genes are TRBV19 and TRBJ2-1; TRBD2 aligns across 13 bases. The ends lost 7 bases at V and 8 bases at J; junction bases unmatched: 8. Per germline, CDR1 LNHDA and CDR2 SQIVND (reference sequence). The CDR3 is 15 amino acids. The CDR3 reads CASMVTSGRMDEQFF. The DNA of the CDR3 is TGTGCCAGTATGGTGACTAGCGGGAGGATGGATGAGCAGTTCTTC.

The chain joins TRBV5-1 to TRBJ2-7; 8 bases fit TRBD2. CDR1 and CDR2 (germline): SGHRS, YFSETQ. Germline trimming cut 3 bases from V and 5 bases from J; bases unmatched to any gene: 7. The CDR3 length is 14 residues. The CDR3 here is CASSWRETSDEQYF. The CDR3 DNA reads as TGCGCCAGCAGCTGGAGAGAGACTAGCGACGAGCAGTACTTC.

V is TRBV28 and J is TRBJ1-2; unclear D gene. Looked up from germline, CDR1 is MDHEN and CDR2 is SYDVKM. V was trimmed by 4 bases and J by 4 bases, leaving 16 bases between them. The CDR3 runs to 15 residues. The CDR3 sequence: CASSSETPRGYGYTF. The CDR3 coding sequence is TGTGCCAGCAGTTCAGAGACTCCCCGGGGCTATGGCTACACCTTC.